This T cell receptor (beta chain) was sequenced during a study of control samples from healthy donors and cancer patients. This CDR3 comprises 15 residues. The germline V gene has CDR1 SEHNR and CDR2 FQNEAQ (reference sequence). V lost 4 bases and J 1 base, leaving 13 bases between the germline ends. Method: immunoSEQ multiplex PCR; TCRdb's copy keeps in-frame clones and lacks some. The sample shows about 100,000 clones, more than 90% of them seen only once. Sequencing was carried out using blood. The sequence derives from a human donor in good health. The donor label of this sample is uncertain. The rearrangement links TRBV7-9 to TRBJ1-1; D uncertain. In nucleotides, the CDR3 is TGTGCCAGCAGCTCGTGGGGAACGCGGAACACTGAAGCTTTCTTT. It codes for CASSSWGTRNTEAFF.